The entry below describes one TCR beta chain. This record comes from a study of beta chain features in type 1 diabetes. Trimming left V 2 bases short and J 4 bases short, with 20 bases between. Germline V gene sequence: CDR1 MDHEN, CDR2 SYDVKM. The CDR3 runs to 17 residues. Sequenced material consisted of expressed TCRB transcripts (all of the isolated RNA was reverse transcribed). Assay: immunoSEQ multiplex PCR; the TCRdb copy retains only in-frame clones and omits some. The sample gives some 180,000 clones, about 13% of which show up once; about 0.66% is in the top ten. Via the markers CD45RO/CCR7/CD25/CD127/CD95/CD27, stem cell-like memory, regulatory, central memory and naive CD4+ cells were sorted. Purity of each sorted population was above 95%.

The material sequenced was central memory CD4+ T cells from blood. This chain connects TRBV28 to TRBJ2-5, with D maybe TRBD2 (7 bases). The sequence was obtained from a woman aged 18-35 years in good health. The CDR3 DNA reads TGTGCCAGCAGTTTAGATGGGGCGGCGGGGGCACGAGAGACCCAGTACTTC. Translated, it gives CASSLDGAAGARETQYF.